A selection of T cell receptor beta chains follows, all from one sample in a study of cytomegalovirus exposure and HLA in healthy donors. Generated by immunoSEQ multiplex PCR, the TCRdb table keeps only in-frame clones and is missing some. The table lists under 200,000 clones, roughly 79% of them singletons. The sequencing sample was made of PBMCs. These receptors were obtained from a woman aged 45-65 years in good health and CMV-seronegative. The CDR3 runs from the conserved cysteine through the conserved F or W. D genes are given only for firm matches. The size of a clone is reported for some rows only, either as once, few or many, or as a class for expanded clones.

j_call clone_size v_call d_call cdr3_nt cdr3_aa
TRBJ1-1 . TRBV18 TRBD1 TGTGCCAGCTCACCACAAAACCTTGGCGGGACAGGTCTGGGATGGACTGAAGCTTTCTTT CASSPQNLGGTGLGWTEAFF
TRBJ2-4 . TRBV28 TRBD1 TGTGCCAGCAGTTTAATGGGACAGATCCTAAACATTCAGTACTTC CASSLMGQILNIQYF
TRBJ2-1 . TRBV10-3 TRBD2 TGTGCCATCAGTGGAATCAGCGGGGGAGCTAACAATGAGCAGTTCTTC CAISGISGGANNEQFF
TRBJ1-2 . TRBV19 . TGTGCCAGCCAACCGGGGTTTCTCCAACCCAGTTGGGGCTACACCTTC CASQPGFLQPSWGYTF
TRBJ1-5 . TRBV5-8 . TGTGCCAGCAGCCCCGGACAGAAAAATCAGCCCCAGCATTTT CASSPGQKNQPQHF
TRBJ2-2 . TRBV15 TRBD2 TGTGCCACCAGCAGAGATCAGGCGGGAGTGACCGGGGAGCTGTTTTTT CATSRDQAGVTGELFF
TRBJ1-2 . TRBV7-2 . TGTGCCAGCAGCCAATCTCGGGTTTTAAACTATGGCTACACCTTC CASSQSRVLNYGYTF
TRBJ2-1 . TRBV7-9 . TGTGCCAGCAGCTTACTTCTGGACAGAGAATACAATGAGCAGTTCTTC CASSLLLDREYNEQFF
TRBJ1-4 few TRBV5-1 . TGCGCCAGCAGCTCGGGTCGGGGAGTCCATGAAAAACTGTTTTTT CASSSGRGVHEKLFF
TRBJ1-1 . TRBV10-2 . TGCGCCAGCAGTCGTGAGGGCTCTAACACTGAAGCTTTCTTT CASSREGSNTEAFF
TRBJ2-1 . TRBV5-1 TRBD1 TGCGCCAGCAGCTTGGGCCGGGACAGGGCCAATGAGCAGTTCTTC CASSLGRDRANEQFF
TRBJ2-4 . TRBV5-6 . TGTGCCAGCAGAGTTACCGGTGGCATTCAGTACTTC CASRVTGGIQYF
TRBJ2-3 . TRBV4-3 TRBD1 TGCGCCAGCAGCCACACCAACCTCGGGACAGTAGATACGCAGTATTTT CASSHTNLGTVDTQYF
TRBJ2-7 . TRBV4-1 TRBD1 TGCGCCAGCAGCCAACTATTCCGGGACAGGGAACTTTACGAGCAGTACTTC CASSQLFRDRELYEQYF
TRBJ1-2 . TRBV7-8 TRBD1 TGTGCCAGCAGCTCCTGGGACAGGGTTGACTATGGCTACACCTTC CASSSWDRVDYGYTF
TRBJ1-1 . TRBV7-2 TRBD1 TGTGCCAGCAGCGTACTACAGGGGGCGGACACTGAAGCTTTCTTT CASSVLQGADTEAFF
TRBJ1-1 few TRBV6-5 . TGTGCCAGCAGTTACGTTCAGGGCACTGAAGCTTTCTTT CASSYVQGTEAFF
TRBJ2-2 . TRBV7-3 . TGTGCCAGCAGCTTAATAGGAGGCGCGAACACCGGGGAGCTGTTTTTT CASSLIGGANTGELFF
TRBJ2-7 . TRBV18 TRBD1 TGTGCCAGCTCCACGACAGGGGCTACGGTCTACGAGCAGTACTTC CASSTTGATVYEQYF
TRBJ2-5 . TRBV27 . TGTGCCAGCAGTAGGCGGGGCCAAGAGACCCAGTACTTC CASSRRGQETQYF
TRBJ1-5 . TRBV13 TRBD1 TGTGCCAGCAGCTCCAGAAGGACAGGGGGCGCGGAGTCGTTCGTTCAGCCCCAGCATTTT CASSSRRTGGAESFVQPQHF
TRBJ2-2 few TRBV2 TRBD2 TGTGCCAGCAGTTACCATAGCGGGGGGGGGACCGGGGAGCTGTTTTTT CASSYHSGGGTGELFF
TRBJ1-2 . TRBV4-3 . TGCGCCAGCAGCCAAGGCGTAATACAGGGATACAATGGCTACACCTTC CASSQGVIQGYNGYTF
TRBJ1-3 once TRBV19 TRBD1 TGTGCCAGTAAAACACCGGGACAGTTCGGAAACACCATATATTTT CASKTPGQFGNTIYF
TRBJ1-6 . TRBV11-2 . TGTGCCAGCAGCAACAGGGTCGGCTCCTATAATTCACCCCTCCACTTT CASSNRVGSYNSPLHF
TRBJ1-3 . TRBV7-2 . TGTGCCAGCAGCTTGCACAGGGACGGAAACACCATATATTTT CASSLHRDGNTIYF
TRBJ2-7 . TRBV7-2 . TGTGCCAGCAGCTCCCGGGTCCCAACCTACGAGCAGTACTTC CASSSRVPTYEQYF
TRBJ2-7 . TRBV7-9 TRBD1 TGTGCCAGCAGCTCCCGAGGACAGGTCGCCGGGGACGAGCAGTACTTC CASSSRGQVAGDEQYF
TRBJ1-4 . TRBV6-5 . TGTGCCAGCAGTTACCGACCGGGAGCAACTAATGAAAAACTGTTTTTT CASSYRPGATNEKLFF
TRBJ1-5 . TRBV2 . TGTGCCAGCAGTGAATCAAGCCGCGGCAATCAGCCCCAGCATTTT CASSESSRGNQPQHF
TRBJ1-3 . TRBV18 . TGTGCCAGCTCACCGAGGGGGTCTGGAAACACCATATATTTT CASSPRGSGNTIYF
TRBJ2-1 . TRBV18 TRBD2 TGTGCCAGCTCACCACTACTAGCGGGGGCCTCCTACAATGAGCAGTTCTTC CASSPLLAGASYNEQFF
TRBJ2-1 . TRBV6-1 TRBD2 TGTGCCAGCAGTGGCAGGACTAGTAGCCCTAGTGAGCAGTTCTTC CASSGRTSSPSEQFF
TRBJ2-7 . TRBV6-5 TRBD1 TGTGCCAGCAGTTTATCCGGGACAGGGTTCGGCGAGCAGTACTTC CASSLSGTGFGEQYF
TRBJ2-3 . TRBV6-1 TRBD1 TGTGCCAGCAGTGAAGCGCTTCTATGGGGGACAGCGAGCACAGATACGCAGTATTTT CASSEALLWGTASTDTQYF
TRBJ1-2 . TRBV9 TRBD1 TGTGCCAGCAGCGTAGGGCAGGGGGACTATGGCTACACCTTC CASSVGQGDYGYTF
TRBJ1-2 . TRBV20-1 . TGCAGTGCTCCGGGTGGGGGGGGCTACACCTTC CSAPGGGGYTF
TRBJ1-2 . TRBV10-2 TRBD1 TGCGCCAGCCAGACAGGGGAAGGGCCAAATGGCTACACCTTC CASQTGEGPNGYTF
TRBJ1-2 few TRBV4-3 . TGCGCCAGCAGCCAATACGGCGGATCTAACTATGGCTACACCTTC CASSQYGGSNYGYTF
TRBJ2-5 . TRBV19 . TGTGCCAGTAGTGCCCCCCATAGCGGCCGCCAAGAGACCCAGTACTTC CASSAPHSGRQETQYF
TRBJ2-2 . TRBV2 TRBD2 TGTGCCAGCAATAAGGGACTAGCGGACACCGGGGAGCTGTTTTTT CASNKGLADTGELFF
TRBJ1-5 . TRBV27 TRBD1 TGTGCCAGCAGTTTCCAAGGACAGGGAAGTCAGCCCCAGCATTTT CASSFQGQGSQPQHF
TRBJ2-7 . TRBV28 . TGTGCCAGCAGTCTTCTTTTCGGGAGCTCCTACGAGCAGTACTTC CASSLLFGSSYEQYF
TRBJ2-3 . TRBV10-3 . TGTGCCATCAGTGGGAAGAGGACAGGAACCTCACTAGCCCCCCGTTCCGATACGCAGTATTTT CAISGKRTGTSLAPRSDTQYF
TRBJ2-2 . TRBV4-2 TRBD2 TGTGCCAGCAGCCAAGGTGGACTAGCGGGGGGTTTGGGCGGGGAGCTGTTTTTT CASSQGGLAGGLGGELFF
TRBJ2-2 . TRBV7-2 . TGTGCCAGCGCTAGACTCGTGAACACCGGGGAGCTGTTTTTT CASARLVNTGELFF
TRBJ1-6 . TRBV9 . TGTGCCAGCAGCGCAGGAGGGAGGGGTTATAATTCACCCCTCCACTTT CASSAGGRGYNSPLHF
TRBJ2-7 . TRBV6-5 . TGTGCCAGCAGTACCTGGGGGGGGGCGCGTTACGAGCAGTACTTC CASSTWGGARYEQYF
TRBJ2-1 once TRBV27 TRBD2 TGTGCCAGCAGTTTCGGAGCGGGGAGCTCCTACAATGAGCAGTTCTTC CASSFGAGSSYNEQFF
TRBJ1-2 . TRBV5-4 TRBD1 TGTGCCAGCAGCTCTAAGGACAGGGGGCACTATGGCTACACCTTC CASSSKDRGHYGYTF
TRBJ2-2 . TRBV4-3 . TGCGCCAGCAGCCAAGGCTCCTCGGGGTCCGGGGAGCTGTTTTTT CASSQGSSGSGELFF
TRBJ2-7 . TRBV5-1 TRBD2 TGCGCCAGCAGCTTTGGGCTAGCGGGGGGGGACACTGGGTACGAGCAGTACTTC CASSFGLAGGDTGYEQYF
TRBJ1-1 . TRBV28 TRBD1 TGTGCCAGCAGTTCCGGACAGGGAAACGCTGAAGCTTTCTTT CASSSGQGNAEAFF
TRBJ2-2 . TRBV5-1 TRBD1 TGCGCCAGCAGGATGACAGGGGAGAGCACCGGGGAGCTGTTTTTT CASRMTGESTGELFF
TRBJ2-1 once TRBV7-9 TRBD2 TGTGCCAGCAGCTTTAGCGGGGAGACCTACAATGAGCAGTTCTTC CASSFSGETYNEQFF